This entry describes one TCR beta chain. This sample was included in a study of cytomegalovirus exposure and HLA in healthy donors. The PCR used 60 Vbeta and 13 Jbeta primers. The table came from immunoSEQ multiplex PCR; TCRdb's copy has only in-frame clones and leaves some out. There are tens of thousands of clones in the sample; around 62% occur only once, and around 5% lies in the top ten. The CDR3 loop spans 15 amino acids. In germline, CDR1 is SEHNR, CDR2 FQNEAQ (reference sequence). V gave up 5 bases and J gave up 9 bases; unmatched junction bases: 9. The chain links TRBV7-9 to TRBJ1-6; 8 bases match TRBD1. This receptor was taken from a woman aged 25 to 39 in good health and CMV-seropositive. Sequencing used PBMCs. CDR3: CASSNQGARGSPLHF. The DNA for the CDR3 is TGTGCCAGCAGCAACCAGGGGGCGCGTGGTTCACCCCTCCACTTT.